One sample yielded the 27 T cell receptor beta chains listed below, sequenced in a study of Graves' ophthalmopathy and Graves' hyperthyroidism. As the template, RNA transcripts were used to amplify TCR beta CDR3 regions. The first-round RT-PCR employed HTBI primers together with the Qiagen OneStep RT-PCR kit. A multiplex PCR was then performed as the second round. TCRdb reprocessed the multiplex PCR reads with MiXCR, giving one entry per CDR3 protein. The sample yields 1 million to 1.3 million distinct CDR3 sequences, roughly 35% seen once. Material for sequencing was peripheral blood or thyroid tissue (not recorded which). These receptors were taken from an adult man with Graves' hyperthyroidism.

The J gene is TRBJ2-2, the V gene TRBV19; 12 bases are shared with TRBD2. The CDR3 runs to 17 residues. The germline V gene has CDR1 LNHDA and CDR2 SQIVND (reference sequence). J was trimmed by 5 bases and V by 9 bases; bases with no gene match: 13. The CDR3 here is CASSRLSSGRATGELFF. CDR3 nucleotides: TGTGCCAGCTCCCGACTTTCTAGCGGGAGGGCAACCGGGGAGCTGTTTTTT.

The gene calls are TRBV10-2 and TRBJ2-7, with D perhaps given as TRBD1 or TRBD2 (6 bases each). Germline CDR1 reads WSHSY; CDR2 reads SAAADI. This CDR3 spans 15 amino acids. V was shortened by 5 bases and J by 2 bases, with 16 bases between the two germline ends. CDR3 nucleotides: TGCGCCAGCAGTTCCGCAGATAGGGGGGCCTACGAGCAGTACTTC. It is translated as CASSSADRGAYEQYF.

This chain joins TRBV29-1 and TRBJ1-2; tentative D call: TRBD1 (6 bases). The CDR3 runs 12 residues. V was trimmed by 4 bases and J by 8 bases, leaving 14 bases between them. Germline loops: CDR1 SQVTM, CDR2 ANQGSEA. The CDR3: CSVGDILRGYTF. CDR3 DNA sequence: TGCAGCGTTGGGGACATTCTTCGGGGCTACACCTTC.

The chain joins TRBV20-1 to TRBJ1-1; TRBD1 agrees at 9 bases. The CDR3 runs 13 residues. Germline CDR1 and CDR2: DFQATT and SNEGSKA (reference sequence). Trimming removed 6 bases from V and 5 bases from J; junction bases left unmatched: 7. CDR3 DNA: TGCAGTGCAACACAGGGGGCATGGACTGAAGCTTTCTTT. It codes for CSATQGAWTEAFF.

The sample holds a few counts of this clonotype. V and J are TRBV10-3 and TRBJ1-1; a possible D gene is TRBD1 (5 bases). The V end lost 10 bases, the J end lost 4 bases, and 16 bases lay between the germline ends. This CDR3 comprises 13 residues. Germline CDR1 ENHRY, CDR2 SYGVKD. Here the CDR3 reads CASIAGGGTEAFF. The CDR3 DNA is TGTGCCAGCATCGCGGGGGGGGGCACTGAAGCTTTCTTT.

This clonotype was seen ten or more times. This rearrangement joins TRBV2 to TRBJ1-2; D remains unclear. The CDR3 runs to 10 residues. From germline, CDR1 is SNHLY and CDR2 FYNNEI. The V gene lost 7 bases and the J gene lost 2 bases, with 2 bases spanning the gap. CDR3 sequence (DNA): TGTGCCAGCATCAACTATGGCTACACCTTC. The encoded protein is CASINYGYTF.

The rearrangement links TRBV6-5 to TRBJ2-7; a possible D gene is TRBD2 (6 bases). Germline values: CDR1 MNHEY, CDR2 SVGAGI. The CDR3 covers 14 residues. Trimming left V 4 bases short and J 5 bases short, with 15 bases between. The CDR3 loop reads CASSFSGRDHEQYF. The CDR3 nucleotides are TGTGCCAGCAGTTTTTCCGGGAGAGACCACGAGCAGTACTTC.

The chain uses TRBV6-2 or TRBV6-3 and TRBJ2-2, with 11 bases that match TRBD1. Germline values: CDR1 MNHEY, CDR2 SVGEGT. This CDR3 region has 17 residues. After removal of 6 bases from V and 3 bases from J, the junction contained 9 bases not matched to a gene. CDR3 loop: CASRKMSGQGDTGELFF. CDR3 coding DNA: TGTGCCAGCAGGAAAATGTCGGGACAGGGGGACACCGGGGAGCTGTTTTTT.

Only a few counts were recorded for this clonotype. J is TRBJ1-3 and V is TRBV12-3 or TRBV12-4; possibly TRBD1 for D (6 bases). Trimming removed 4 bases from V and 9 bases from J, with 13 bases in between. This CDR3 comprises 13 residues. Here the CDR3 reads CASSSRGQGTIYF. As DNA, the CDR3 is TGTGCCAGCAGTTCACGGGGGCAGGGCACCATATATTTT.

The V and J genes are TRBV10-3 and TRBJ2-7; TRBD2 might be the D (6 bases). Germline-derived CDR1 and CDR2 are ENHRY and SYGVKD. CDR3 size: 10 residues. Trimming left V 7 bases short and J 6 bases short, with 7 bases between. The CDR3 DNA is TGTGCCATCATGGGAGGCGAGCAGTACTTC. Residues: CAIMGGEQYF.

This clonotype was seen repeatedly, ten times or more. The V call is TRBV2, the J call TRBJ1-1, with TRBD1 matching over 8 bases. CDR3 length equals 15 residues. Germline assignment: CDR1 SNHLY and CDR2 FYNNEI. J lost 2 bases, V lost 4 bases, and 6 bases had no gene match. The CDR3 DNA follows: TGTGCCAGCAGTGGACCCGGGACAGGCAACACTGAAGCTTTCTTT. It encodes CASSGPGTGNTEAFF.

This clonotype was picked up one time. The chain recombines TRBV12-3 or TRBV12-4 with TRBJ2-3; either TRBD1 or TRBD2 may supply D (5 bases each). Trimming left V 3 bases short and J 2 bases short, with 12 bases between. CDR3 length: 15 amino acids. CDR3 nucleotide sequence: TGTGCCAGCAGTTTCGAGGGGCAGAACACAGATACGCAGTATTTT. Protein: CASSFEGQNTDTQYF.

The rearrangement links TRBV12-3 or TRBV12-4 to TRBJ1-5, with D possibly being TRBD1 (6 bases). V lost 5 bases to trimming and J lost 9 bases, with 11 bases between them. The CDR3 extends over 12 amino acids. The CDR3 protein is CASSKTGRPQHF. The CDR3 nucleotides read TGTGCCAGCAGTAAGACAGGCCGGCCCCAGCATTTT.

The rearrangement links TRBV10-3 to TRBJ2-7; D gene unclear. The CDR3 loop spans 10 amino acids. Trimming removed 10 bases from V and 6 bases from J, with 10 bases in between. Germline V CDR1 and CDR2: ENHRY, SYGVKD. The CDR3 region is CATLASEQYF. CDR3 DNA: TGTGCCACACTCGCGAGCGAGCAGTACTTC.

The chain couples TRBV28 to TRBJ1-5, with D hard to call. V was trimmed by 6 bases and J by 3 bases, leaving 15 bases between them. CDR3 length: 15 residues. Germline V gene data show CDR1 as MDHEN and CDR2 as SYDVKM. The CDR3 nucleotides are TGTGCCAGCAGATACTCGGGAGGGATCAATCAGCCCCAGCATTTT. Translating gives CASRYSGGINQPQHF.

This clonotype was recorded at least ten times. This sequence joins TRBV6-5 and TRBJ2-7, with D possibly TRBD2 on 5 matching bases. This CDR3 contains 14 residues. Germline CDR1 is MNHEY and CDR2 is SVGAGI. V shed 6 bases and J shed 4 bases, with 16 bases lying between them. The CDR3 is CASRLPREPYEQYF. In nucleotides, the CDR3 is TGTGCCAGCAGGCTCCCGAGGGAACCTTACGAGCAGTACTTC.

This clonotype was observed at least ten times. The V and J genes are TRBV7-2 and TRBJ2-7, with D uncertain. The ends were cut back, 5 bases at V and 0 bases at J, with 11 bases in the middle. The CDR3 is made up of 14 amino acids. Per germline, CDR1 SGHTA and CDR2 FQGNSA. CDR3: CASSLKGTSYEQYF. For the CDR3, the DNA is TGTGCCAGCAGCCTGAAAGGAACCTCCTACGAGCAGTACTTC.

The V call is TRBV12-5, the J call TRBJ1-2; 8 bases map to TRBD1. CDR3 length: 16 residues. Germline lookup yields CDR1 LGHNT and CDR2 FRNRAP. J gave up 0 bases and V 1 base, and 4 bases lay outside the gene matches. CDR3 sequence reads: CASGLDRQGTNYGYTF. As DNA, the CDR3 is TGTGCTAGTGGTTTGGATCGACAGGGGACTAACTATGGCTACACCTTC. The variable domain in full, completed from reference TRBV12-5 and TRBJ1-2, reads DARVTQTPRHKVTEMGQEVTMRCQPILGHNTVFWYRQTMMQGLELLAYFRNRAPLDDSGMPKDRFSAEMPDATLATLKIQPSEPRDSAVYFCASGLDRQGTNYGYTFGSGTRLTVV.

This chain uses TRBV20-1 with TRBJ2-7, with D hard to call. The CDR3 length is 9 residues. The germline CDR1 and CDR2 sequences are DFQATT and SNEGSKA (reference sequence). Trimming took 8 bases from V and 5 from J, leaving 7 bases between them. Here the CDR3 reads CSYSHEQYF. In DNA, the CDR3 is TGCAGTTATTCCCACGAGCAGTACTTC.

V and J are TRBV29-1 and TRBJ2-1; TRBD1 or TRBD2 may be the D gene (5 bases each). Per the germline V gene, CDR1 is SQVTM and CDR2 is ANQGSEA. V shed 8 bases and J shed 4 bases, with 9 bases lying between them. The CDR3 has 11 residues. CDR3 region: CSSGRYNEQFF. CDR3 coding DNA: TGCAGCTCGGGGCGGTACAATGAGCAGTTCTTC.

This chain links TRBV7-6 with TRBJ2-5; D remains unclear. Trimming shortened V by 2 bases and J by 9 bases, and 22 bases separated the two germline ends. Germline V CDR1 and CDR2: SGHVS, FNYEAQ. The CDR3 runs to 16 residues. The CDR3 loop reads CASSLRWGSEPGPQYF. CDR3 coding DNA: TGTGCCAGCAGCTTACGTTGGGGATCGGAGCCCGGGCCCCAGTACTTC.

The CDR3 nucleotides are TGTGCCAGCAGCTTACTTACTAGGAGGAATGAGCAGTTCTTC. Residues: CASSLLTRRNEQFF. V gene TRBV7-8 combines with J gene TRBJ2-1; the D gene is possibly TRBD2 (5 bases). Germline V CDR1 and CDR2: SGHVS, FQNEAQ. Deletions cut 2 bases from V and 7 bases from J, with 12 bases between. The length of the CDR3 is 14 residues.

The gene calls are TRBV15 and TRBJ1-2; 10 bases match TRBD1. This CDR3 is 14 amino acids long. Germline lookup yields CDR1 LNHNV and CDR2 YYDKDF (reference sequence). Trimming cost V 3 bases and J 5 bases; bases outside gene matches: 3. The CDR3 sequence: CATSRGQGKYGYTF. Written as DNA, the CDR3 is TGTGCCACCAGCAGGGGACAGGGGAAGTATGGCTACACCTTC.

The chain links TRBV5-1 to TRBJ2-2; 8 positions match TRBD2. Germline V gene lookup returns CDR1 SGHRS and CDR2 YFSETQ. J was trimmed by 4 bases and V by 3 bases; bases with no gene match: 8. This CDR3 is 16 amino acids long. The chain's CDR3 is CASSSIAGMGTGELFF. The DNA for the CDR3 is TGCGCCAGCAGCTCAATAGCGGGGATGGGCACCGGGGAGCTGTTTTTT. The full variable domain, completed using reference TRBV5-1 and TRBJ2-2, is KAGVTQTPRYLIKTRGQQVTLSCSPISGHRSVSWYQQTPGQGLQFLFEYFSETQRNKGNFPGRFSGRQFSNSRSEMNVSTLELGDSALYLCASSSIAGMGTGELFFGEGSRLTVL.

Many counts were recorded for this clonotype. The rearrangement links TRBV20-1 to TRBJ2-5, with 8 bases aligning to TRBD2. The CDR3 has 11 amino acids. Germline-derived CDR1 and CDR2 are DFQATT and SNEGSKA (reference sequence). In nucleotides, the CDR3 is TGCAGCGGGGGGGCCCCAGAGACCCAGTACTTC. Protein: CSGGAPETQYF.

The chain joins TRBV20-1 to TRBJ1-5; TRBD1 is a possible D gene (5 bases). Trimming shortened V by 6 bases and J by 14 bases, and 20 bases separated the two germline ends. The CDR3 is 12 amino acids. Germline V gene sequence: CDR1 DFQATT, CDR2 SNEGSKA (reference sequence). The DNA of the CDR3 is TGCAGTGCGGGGACTTACCGCAACTACGAGCATTTT. It codes for CSAGTYRNYEHF.

Comment on this clonotype: The CDR3 end shows no conserved phenylalanine or tryptophan, and so a read error is likely. It is unclear where the CDR3 begins or ends on the DNA, so no DNA is shown, and the CDR3 is as TCRdb lists it. The chain joins TRBV7-2 to TRBJ2-6; the table's D call of TRBD1 was not tested on the DNA. CDR1 and CDR2 from the germline V gene are SGHTA and FQGNSA. The CDR3 length equals 8 residues, ends included. The CDR3 loop is CASSPGGS.